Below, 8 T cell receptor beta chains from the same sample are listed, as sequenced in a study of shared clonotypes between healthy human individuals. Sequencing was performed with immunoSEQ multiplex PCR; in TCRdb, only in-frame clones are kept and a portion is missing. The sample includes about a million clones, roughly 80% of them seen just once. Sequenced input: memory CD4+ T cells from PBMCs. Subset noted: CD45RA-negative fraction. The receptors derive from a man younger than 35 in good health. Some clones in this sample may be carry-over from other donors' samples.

The CDR3 DNA sequence: TGTGCCAGCAGCGTAGTATCCGGAGATACGCAGTATTTT. It is translated as CASSVVSGDTQYF. The rearrangement joins TRBV9 to TRBJ2-3; no firm D call. CDR1 is SGDLS, CDR2 YYNGEE, per germline. The CDR3 runs 13 residues. V was shortened by 0 bases and J by 5 bases, with 7 bases between the two germline ends. Based on the CDR3 plus reference TRBV9 and TRBJ2-3, the full variable domain is DSGVTQTPKHLITATGQRVTLRCSPRSGDLSVYWYQQSLDQGLQFLIQYYNGEERAKGNILERFSAQQFPDLHSELNLSSLELGDSALYFCASSVVSGDTQYFGPGTRLTVL.

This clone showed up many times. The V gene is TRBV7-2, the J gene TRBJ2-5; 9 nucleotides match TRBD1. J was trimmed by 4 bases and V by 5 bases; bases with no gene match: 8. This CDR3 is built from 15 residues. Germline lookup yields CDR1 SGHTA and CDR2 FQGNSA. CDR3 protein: CASSATGGKLETQYF. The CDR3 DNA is TGTGCCAGCAGCGCGACAGGGGGGAAGCTAGAGACCCAGTACTTC.

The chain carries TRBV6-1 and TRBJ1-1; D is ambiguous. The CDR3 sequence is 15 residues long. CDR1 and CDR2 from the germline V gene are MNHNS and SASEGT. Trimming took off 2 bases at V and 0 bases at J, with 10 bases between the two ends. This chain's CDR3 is CASSEQVIMNTEAFF. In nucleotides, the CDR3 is TGTGCCAGCAGTGAACAGGTGATTATGAACACTGAAGCTTTCTTT.

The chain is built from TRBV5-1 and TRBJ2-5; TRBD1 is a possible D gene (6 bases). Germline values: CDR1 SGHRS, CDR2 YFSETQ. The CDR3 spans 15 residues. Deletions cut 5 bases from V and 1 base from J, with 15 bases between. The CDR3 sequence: CASRGQPVTQETQYF. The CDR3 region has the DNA TGCGCCAGCAGAGGACAGCCCGTCACCCAAGAGACCCAGTACTTC.

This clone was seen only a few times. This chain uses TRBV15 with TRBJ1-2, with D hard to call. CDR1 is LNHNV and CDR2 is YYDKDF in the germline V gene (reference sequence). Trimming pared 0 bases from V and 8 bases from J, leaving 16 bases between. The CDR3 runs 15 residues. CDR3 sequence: CATSRDLVRGGGYTF. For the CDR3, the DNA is TGTGCCACCAGCAGAGACCTGGTGAGAGGTGGAGGCTACACCTTC.

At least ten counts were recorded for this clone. CDR3 nucleotide sequence: TGTGCCAGCTCCCCGGTAGGGGGCACGACTAATGAAAAACTGTTTTTT. Translating gives CASSPVGGTTNEKLFF. This chain joins TRBV18 and TRBJ1-4, with 7 bases that match TRBD1. With 6 bases clipped from V and 2 bases from J, the junction kept 9 bases outside the gene matches. The CDR3 is made up of 16 amino acids. Germline V gives CDR1 KGHSH, CDR2 LQKENI.

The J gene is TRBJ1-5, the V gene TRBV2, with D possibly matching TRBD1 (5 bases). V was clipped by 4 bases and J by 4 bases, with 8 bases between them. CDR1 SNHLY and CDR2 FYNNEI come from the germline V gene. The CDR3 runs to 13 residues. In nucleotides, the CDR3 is TGTGCCAGCAGTGTACAGGTGAATCAGCCCCAGCATTTT. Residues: CASSVQVNQPQHF.

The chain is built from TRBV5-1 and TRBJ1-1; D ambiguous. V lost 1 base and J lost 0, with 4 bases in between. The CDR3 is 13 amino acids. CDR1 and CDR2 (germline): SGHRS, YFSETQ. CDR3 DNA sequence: TGCGCCAGCAGCTTGTGGCTGAACACTGAAGCTTTCTTT. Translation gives CASSLWLNTEAFF.